The clone carrying this T cell receptor (beta chain) was counted between two and nine times. The assay was immunoSEQ multiplex PCR, and TCRdb's table has in-frame clones only and misses some. The data hold 85,000 to 90,000 clones, with over 65% observed a single time. The sample is drawn from a study of PD-L1 blockade in urothelial cancer. About the research overall: The median T cell count in blood samples was around 150,000.

Described time point: pretreatment peripheral blood. This specimen consisted of PBMCs, obtained around atezolizumab (anti-PD-L1) treatment. This sequence was found in a man between 60 and 70 years old with urothelial cancer.

The CDR3 protein is CASSLNGQMNTEAFF. In DNA form, the CDR3 reads TGTGCCAGCAGCTTGAATGGACAGATGAACACTGAAGCTTTCTTT. This chain joins TRBV11-1 and TRBJ1-1; tentative D call: TRBD1 (6 bases). Germline V lookup: CDR1 SGHAT, CDR2 FQDESV (reference sequence). The CDR3 extends over 15 amino acids. V gave up 3 bases and J gave up 0 bases, with 11 bases separating them.